The present T cell receptor beta chain was sequenced within a study of blood T cells in healthy people across ages. Findings of the study overall: Naive T cell percentage showed a strong correlation with TCR beta diversity.

This clonotype has a handful of counts. As yet, its antigen is unknown. It was with a sample-barcoded 5' primer and a J-beta primer mix that a second PCR of about 7 to 12 cycles was run. MiXCR was run by TCRdb on the 5' RACE reads, yielding one entry per CDR3 protein. The profile covers over 1,200,000 distinct CDR3 sequences, with approximately 63% appearing a single time and 6.5% to 8.5% taken by the ten largest. Trimming removed 8 bases at V and 0 bases at J, with 14 bases between. Germline V gives CDR1 MNHNS, CDR2 SASEGT. CDR3 length: 15 residues. The V and J genes are TRBV6-1 and TRBJ2-1, with D perhaps TRBD2 (5 bases). The sample comprised blood. The receptor was derived from a man between 18 and 35 years old in good health. The CDR3 coding sequence is TGTGCCAGCGGCCAGGACTTCGACTCCTACAATGAGCAGTTCTTC. This translates into CASGQDFDSYNEQFF.